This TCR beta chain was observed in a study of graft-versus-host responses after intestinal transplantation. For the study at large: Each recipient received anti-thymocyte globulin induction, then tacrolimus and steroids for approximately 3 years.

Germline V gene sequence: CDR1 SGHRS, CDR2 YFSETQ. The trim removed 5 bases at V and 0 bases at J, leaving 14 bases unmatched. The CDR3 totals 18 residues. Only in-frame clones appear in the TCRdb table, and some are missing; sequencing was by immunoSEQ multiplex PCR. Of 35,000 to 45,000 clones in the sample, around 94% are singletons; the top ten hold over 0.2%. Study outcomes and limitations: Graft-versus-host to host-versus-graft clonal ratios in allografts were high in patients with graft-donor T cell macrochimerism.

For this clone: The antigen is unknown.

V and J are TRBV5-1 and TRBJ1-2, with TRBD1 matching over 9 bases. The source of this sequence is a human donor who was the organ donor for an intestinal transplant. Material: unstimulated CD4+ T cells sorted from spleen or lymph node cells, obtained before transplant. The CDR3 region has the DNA TGCGCCAGCAGACGAAGGCCTGGACAGGGGTCGGCTAACTATGGCTACACCTTC. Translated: CASRRRPGQGSANYGYTF. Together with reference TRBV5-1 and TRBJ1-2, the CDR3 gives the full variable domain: KAGVTQTPRYLIKTRGQQVTLSCSPISGHRSVSWYQQTPGQGLQFLFEYFSETQRNKGNFPGRFSGRQFSNSRSEMNVSTLELGDSALYLCASRRRPGQGSANYGYTFGSGTRLTVV.